This TCR beta chain was observed in a study of post-analysis software for immune sequencing data. Study-wide results and caveats: About 5 TRBV segments (TRBV5-6, TRBV5-1 and TRBV20-1 among them) occurred more frequently in patients than in controls.

The germline V gene encodes CDR1 SGHVS and CDR2 FNYEAQ. Trimming took off 5 bases at V and 2 bases at J, with 12 bases between the two ends. The CDR3 is made up of 14 amino acids. The library was made from cDNA and included unique molecular identifiers. TCRdb analysed the PCR reads with MiXCR anew, one entry per CDR3 protein. Among approximately 400,000 distinct CDR3 sequences listed, about a third were seen once. In this sample, this clonotype turned up a few times. The target antigen is unknown. The sequencing sample was made of blood. The TCR was taken from a girl between 5 and 17 years old with multiple sclerosis. The V and J genes are TRBV7-6 and TRBJ2-5; D is perhaps TRBD1 (5 bases). The CDR3 here is CASSPLTGQETQYF. The CDR3 coding sequence is TGTGCCAGCAGCCCCCTTACAGGTCAAGAGACCCAGTACTTC.